The rows below give T cell receptor beta chains drawn from one sample of a study of glioma-infiltrating T cells after dendritic cell vaccination. Here immunoSEQ multiplex PCR was the method, and the copy in TCRdb shows in-frame clones only, minus some. The table records 93,000 or so clones, around 80% of them present only once. The sample here was blood, taken before dendritic cell vaccination. The receptor set was obtained from a human donor with glioblastoma. CDR3s include the opening cysteine and the closing phenylalanine or tryptophan. The order of the fields is CDR3 length, V gene, clone size, J gene, D gene, CDR3 DNA, CDR3 protein. A D gene is named only where the DNA matches it firmly. Size is stated for part of the rows, as once, few or many counts, or as a class when the clone is expanded.

>16|TRBV10-2|-|TRBJ2-1|-
TGCGCCAGCGGGGCCGTGTTAGCCCGGCGGTACAATGAGCAGTTCTTC
CASGAVLARRYNEQFF
>13|TRBV6-5|-|TRBJ1-2|-
TGTGCCAGCAGCCTAGACTTGGATGGTGGCTACACCTTC
CASSLDLDGGYTF
>15|TRBV15|-|TRBJ2-5|TRBD2
TGTGCCACCAGCTTTGCTAGCGGGAGGGGAGAGACCCAGTACTTC
CATSFASGRGETQYF
>13|TRBV2|-|TRBJ1-2|-
TGTGCCAGCAGTGTGAAGGAGTCCTATGGCTACACCTTC
CASSVKESYGYTF
>15|TRBV5-1|-|TRBJ2-7|-
TGCGCCAGCAGCTTGGGATCGGGGAACTCCTACGAGCAGTACTTC
CASSLGSGNSYEQYF
>14|TRBV2|-|TRBJ2-5|TRBD1
TGTGCCAGCAGTGGGACAGGGGTTAGAGAGACCCAGTACTTC
CASSGTGVRETQYF
>14|TRBV28|-|TRBJ1-5|TRBD1
TGTGCCAGCAGTGGGGGACAGGGCAATCAGCCCCAGCATTTT
CASSGGQGNQPQHF
>15|TRBV30|few|TRBJ1-3|-
TGTGCCTGGAGCCGGACAGCGAATTATGGAAACACCATATATTTT
CAWSRTANYGNTIYF
>14|TRBV18|once|TRBJ2-5|TRBD1
TGTGCCAGCTCACCCTGGACAGGGGAAGAGACCCAGTACTTC
CASSPWTGEETQYF
>13|TRBV4-1|-|TRBJ1-1|-
TGCGCCAGCCAACAGGGCCATAACACTGAAGCTTTCTTT
CASQQGHNTEAFF
>14|TRBV5-6|-|TRBJ1-1|-
TGTGCCAGCAGCTTGGACAGGAGGGACACTGAAGCTTTCTTT
CASSLDRRDTEAFF
>11|TRBV30|few|TRBJ2-7|-
TGTGCCTGGAGTTCGACTTACGAGCAGTACTTC
CAWSSTYEQYF
>13|TRBV6-4|-|TRBJ1-5|-
TGTGCCAGCAGTGACTCTCCAAATCAGCCCCAGCATTTT
CASSDSPNQPQHF
>12|TRBV6-1|once|TRBJ1-2|TRBD1
TGTGCCAGCAGGACAGGGTCCGGAGGCTACACCTTC
CASRTGSGGYTF
>14|TRBV19|few|TRBJ1-5|TRBD1
TGTGCCAGTAGGGCCGGGACAGGGGCTCAGCCCCAGCATTTT
CASRAGTGAQPQHF
>15|TRBV28|-|TRBJ2-7|TRBD2
TGTGCCAGCAGCATCCTAGCGGGGAGCTCCTACGAGCAGTACTTC
CASSILAGSSYEQYF
>16|TRBV5-6|-|TRBJ1-2|-
TGTGCCAGCAGCTTGGCCAGGGGACATAGTGCCTATGGCTACACCTTC
CASSLARGHSAYGYTF
>14|TRBV9|-|TRBJ2-7|-
TGTGCCAGCAGCGTAGACGGGAGAGGCTACGAGCAGTACTTC
CASSVDGRGYEQYF
>14|TRBV15|-|TRBJ2-7|-
TGTGCCACCAGTAGTCCAAATCAGGTTAGCGAGCAGTACTTC
CATSSPNQVSEQYF
>14|TRBV19|-|TRBJ1-2|TRBD1
TGTGCCAGTAGTAGTGGACAGGGCTCTGATGGCTACACCTTC
CASSSGQGSDGYTF
>16|TRBV4-1|-|TRBJ2-5|TRBD1
TGCGCCAGCAGCCCCTTAGCCGGACAGGGGAAAGAGACCCAGTACTTC
CASSPLAGQGKETQYF
>16|TRBV6-5|-|TRBJ2-7|-
TGTGCCAGCAGTTACGATCAGGGCTCTCCTACCTACGAGCAGTACTTC
CASSYDQGSPTYEQYF
>15|TRBV28|-|TRBJ2-7|TRBD2
TGTGCCAGCAGTTTAGAGACTAGCGGGTTCTACGAGCAGTACTTC
CASSLETSGFYEQYF
>13|TRBV6-6|-|TRBJ1-1|TRBD1
TGTGCCAGCAGTTACTCACGAGGGGGCGCAACTTTCTTT
CASSYSRGGATFF